A single sample is the source of the 17 T cell receptor beta chains below, sequenced in a study of molecular identifiers for immune sequencing clone quantification. Via MiXCR, TCRdb re-called the PCR reads, giving one row per CDR3 protein. The top ten clones hold roughly 0.9% of a sample with 600,000 to 650,000 distinct CDR3 sequences, 20% of them seen once. The sample taken for sequencing was naive CD8+ T cells from blood, with Jurkat cell RNA spiked in. Subset here: FACS-sorted CD8+CD4-CCR7+CD45RA+ naive T cells. The source is a human donor in good health. Some libraries in this study had Jurkat cell RNA spiked in.

This clonotype was picked up one time. A much larger clonotype is one base distant, so this may be a read error. This sequence joins TRBV28 and TRBJ2-1; no clear D. The CDR3 is 12 amino acids. Germline V gives CDR1 MDHEN, CDR2 SYDVKM. This CDR3 reads CASSFFNNEQLF. The CDR3 nucleotides are TGTGCCAGCAGTTTTTTCAACAATGAGCAGCTCTTC.

This clonotype was seen ten or more times. This chain links TRBV4-1 with TRBJ2-7; TRBD1 matches at 9 bases. The germline V gene encodes CDR1 MGHRA and CDR2 YSYEKL. V gave up 1 base and J gave up 5 bases; unmatched junction bases: 9. This CDR3 region has 16 residues. The CDR3 nucleotides read TGCGCCAGCAGCCAAGCTACTGGACAGGGGAGGCACGAGCAGTACTTC. Translation gives CASSQATGQGRHEQYF.

This clonotype has just a few counts. V usage is TRBV28 and J usage is TRBJ2-1; 11 bases align to TRBD2. V trimming: 8 bases; J trimming: 4 bases; junction bases outside the gene matches: 7. The CDR3 spans 15 residues. From germline, CDR1 is MDHEN and CDR2 SYDVKM. The CDR3 loop reads CASEVAGGPYNEQFF. In DNA form, the CDR3 reads TGTGCCAGCGAAGTAGCGGGAGGGCCTTACAATGAGCAGTTCTTC.

Remarks on this clonotype: The junction shows a germline mismatch at one end, possibly a read error. The chain couples TRBV28 to TRBJ1-4; the match to TRBD1 covers 7 bases. CDR1 is MDHEN and CDR2 is SYDVKM in the germline V gene. The CDR3 length is 17 residues. CDR3 sequence: CASSSPDRRGSNEKLFF. DNA for the CDR3: TGTGCCAGCAGTTCCCCGGACAGGAGGGGATCTAATGAAAAGCTGTTTTTT.

This clonotype was counted at least ten times. V usage is TRBV28 and J usage is TRBJ1-5, with D possibly matching TRBD1 (6 bases). Trimming pared 3 bases from V and 7 bases from J, leaving 19 bases between. The germline gives CDR1 MDHEN, CDR2 SYDVKM. This CDR3 has 16 amino acids. CDR3 in amino acids: CASSLGTTVAGQPQHF. CDR3 sequence (DNA): TGTGCCAGCAGTTTGGGGACAACCGTAGCAGGGCAGCCCCAGCATTTT. Variable domain in full (rest from reference TRBV28 and TRBJ1-5): DVKVTQSSRYLVKRTGEKVFLECVQDMDHENMFWYRQDPGLGLRLIYFSYDVKMKEKGDIPEGYSVSREKKERFSLILESASTNQTSMYLCASSLGTTVAGQPQHFGDGTRLSIL.

This clonotype was found many times. CDR3 DNA: TGTGCCAGCACCCCCGCCGTGTGGGGAGATTTCGCTGAAGCTTTCTTT. As protein: CASTPAVWGDFAEAFF. The chain recombines TRBV12-3 or TRBV12-4 with TRBJ1-1; D remains ambiguous. The CDR3 consists of 16 residues. The ends were cut back, 7 bases at V and 6 bases at J, with 24 bases in the middle.

This clonotype was counted ten times or more. The chain is built from TRBV23-1 and TRBJ2-5; D is perhaps TRBD1 (5 bases). TRBV23-1 is reported as an ORF; its role is uncertain. Trimming stripped 7 bases from V and 1 base from J, with 10 bases between. The CDR3 runs to 13 residues. The CDR3 here is CASNRQCQETQYF. The CDR3 nucleotides read TGCGCCAGCAATAGACAGTGCCAAGAGACCCAGTACTTC.

Note on this clonotype: A junction boundary mismatches the germline segment, possibly from a read error. The chain is built from TRBV5-3 and TRBJ1-2; D might be TRBD1 (6 bases). TRBV5-3 is annotated as an ORF whose role is uncertain. The CDR3 contains 13 residues. This chain's CDR3 is CASSQGIDYGYAF. In DNA, the CDR3 is TGTGCCAGCAGCCAGGGGATCGACTATGGCTACGCCTTC.

This clonotype has at least ten counts. An end of the junction differs from the germline gene, which may be a read error. The gene calls are TRBV4-1 and TRBJ2-7; D possibly corresponds to TRBD2 (6 bases). CDR1 and CDR2 from the germline V gene are MGHRA and YSYEKL. The length of the CDR3 is 13 residues. The CDR3 sequence is CASSLTSSHEQYF. The CDR3 DNA is TGCGCCAGCAGCCTAACTAGCTCCCACGAGCAGTACTTC.

In its sample, this clonotype was seen many times. This chain connects TRBV13 to TRBJ2-4; D possibly corresponds to TRBD2 (6 bases). Trimming pared 0 bases from V and 0 bases from J, leaving 12 bases between. The germline V gene has CDR1 PRHDT and CDR2 FYEKMQ (reference sequence). The CDR3 runs 17 residues. CDR3 region: CASSLGKDGGAKNIQYF. CDR3 sequence (DNA): TGTGCCAGCAGCTTAGGAAAGGACGGGGGAGCCAAAAACATTCAGTACTTC.

Worth noting for this clonotype: This may be a read error: a much more frequent sequence differs by one nucleotide. The chain employs TRBV5-3 and TRBJ1-1; TRBD1 might be the D (5 bases). TRBV5-3 is given ORF status, its function remaining uncertain. V dropped 8 bases and J dropped 8 bases, with 13 bases sitting between them. The CDR3 sequence is 11 residues long. The CDR3 nucleotides read TGTGCCAGCATTCAGGGACTGGAAGCTTTCTTT. Its translation: CASIQGLEAFF.

This clonotype was observed many times. V and J are TRBV20-1 and TRBJ2-7; the match to TRBD2 covers 15 bases. The CDR3 extends over 15 amino acids. V gave up 4 bases and J gave up 2 bases; unmatched junction bases: 3. Germline lookup yields CDR1 DFQATT and CDR2 SNEGSKA (reference sequence). CDR3 in amino acids: CSAIGLAGGPYEQYF. CDR3 coding DNA: TGCAGTGCTATTGGACTAGCGGGAGGGCCCTACGAGCAGTACTTC.

This clonotype was detected many times. The chain is built from TRBV28 and TRBJ2-3; 9 bases match TRBD1. This CDR3 spans 15 amino acids. The germline gives CDR1 MDHEN, CDR2 SYDVKM. Trimming removed 4 bases from V and 2 bases from J; junction bases left unmatched: 4. The CDR3 DNA reads as TGTGCCAGCAGTTGGGACAGGGTGGACACAGATACGCAGTATTTT. Translation gives CASSWDRVDTDTQYF.

This clonotype was counted ten times or more. The CDR3 sequence is CASSPVGLGNQPQHF. The DNA for the CDR3 is TGTGCCAGCAGCCCCGTTGGGTTAGGCAATCAGCCCCAGCATTTT. V is TRBV28 and J is TRBJ1-5; D remains ambiguous. The germline V and J ends were trimmed by 6 bases and 2 bases, with 14 bases remaining between them. Germline-derived CDR1 and CDR2 are MDHEN and SYDVKM. The CDR3 length is 15 residues.

With regard to this clonotype: A read error may produce the germline difference seen at one junction end. CDR3 sequence: CASSEGLAYGQYF. CDR3 in DNA: TGTGCCAGCAGTGAGGGGTTAGCCTACGGGCAGTACTTC. This rearrangement joins TRBV6-5 to TRBJ2-7; D could derive from TRBD1 or TRBD2 (5 bases each). Germline V gives CDR1 MNHEY, CDR2 SVGAGI. The CDR3 has 13 amino acids.

This clonotype was found many times. The rearrangement joins TRBV20-1 to TRBJ1-1; no definite D call. V dropped 0 bases and J dropped 6 bases, with 14 bases sitting between them. The germline gives CDR1 DFQATT, CDR2 SNEGSKA (reference sequence). The CDR3 runs 14 residues. The CDR3 coding sequence is TGCAGTGCTAGAGATCTCTTGGGTTCCCCTGAAGCTTTCTTT. As protein: CSARDLLGSPEAFF.

The table lists this clonotype with many counts. The gene calls are TRBV19 and TRBJ1-1; D unresolved. The CDR3 runs to 14 residues. Per the germline V gene, CDR1 is LNHDA and CDR2 is SQIVND (reference sequence). The V end lost 3 bases, the J end lost 2 bases, and 10 bases lay between the germline ends. The CDR3 nucleotides are TGTGCCAGTAGTATGGTCGGCAGAAACACTGAAGCTTTCTTT. Translated: CASSMVGRNTEAFF.